These T cell receptor beta chains were read from a single sample in a study of T cell responses to AZD1222 COVID-19 vaccine. Some clones are missing from TCRdb's copy, which holds only in-frame ones; the method was immunoSEQ multiplex PCR. Found here are roughly 120,000 clones, approximately 83% of them singletons; the top ten hold roughly 3.9%. The sequences come from peripheral blood, collected on day 0 of MenACWY control vaccination. The receptors shown here come from an adult in good health. CDR3s include the opening cysteine and the closing phenylalanine or tryptophan. The D gene is left open where the match is weak. Expanded clones are given a class, and other clones once, few, many or no size at all.

v_call: TRBV15; d_call: NA; j_call: TRBJ1-1; clone_size: NA; cdr3_nt: TGTGCCACCAGCAGGGGGGGGTTTGAAGCTTTCTTT; cdr3_aa: CATSRGGFEAFF
v_call: TRBV4-3; d_call: NA; j_call: TRBJ1-4; clone_size: NA; cdr3_nt: TGCGCCAGCAGCCAAGAGTCCCAGAGGGGGGGCAGTGAAAAACTGTTTTTT; cdr3_aa: CASSQESQRGGSEKLFF
v_call: TRBV18; d_call: TRBD1; j_call: TRBJ1-2; clone_size: once; cdr3_nt: TGTGCCAGCTCACCCGGGGAACAGGGGACGTCTAAAGGCTACACCTTC; cdr3_aa: CASSPGEQGTSKGYTF
v_call: TRBV5-5; d_call: TRBD2; j_call: TRBJ2-5; clone_size: NA; cdr3_nt: TGTGCCAGCAGCTTGATGGGGGGGTGGTATGAGACCCAGTACTTC; cdr3_aa: CASSLMGGWYETQYF
v_call: TRBV6-5; d_call: NA; j_call: TRBJ2-7; clone_size: NA; cdr3_nt: TGTGCCAGCAGTTCCCTCAGGGCGAACGAGCAGTACTTC; cdr3_aa: CASSSLRANEQYF
v_call: TRBV11-1; d_call: NA; j_call: TRBJ1-2; clone_size: NA; cdr3_nt: TGTGCCAGCAGCCGGACAGAGTATGGCTACACCTTC; cdr3_aa: CASSRTEYGYTF
v_call: TRBV28; d_call: NA; j_call: TRBJ1-1; clone_size: NA; cdr3_nt: TGTGCCAGCAGTTTCCCCAATACTGAAGCTTTCTTT; cdr3_aa: CASSFPNTEAFF
v_call: TRBV19; d_call: NA; j_call: TRBJ1-1; clone_size: NA; cdr3_nt: TGTGCCAGTACTTGGAGGGTCTGGGGGAACACTGAAGCTTTCTTT; cdr3_aa: CASTWRVWGNTEAFF
v_call: TRBV3-1/TRBV3-2; d_call: TRBD1; j_call: TRBJ1-2; clone_size: NA; cdr3_nt: TGTGCCAGCAGCCCGGACAGGGGGCATGGCTACACCTTC; cdr3_aa: CASSPDRGHGYTF
v_call: TRBV7-2; d_call: NA; j_call: TRBJ2-4; clone_size: NA; cdr3_nt: TGTGCCAGCAGCTTAGATGGGCCAGGGGTTAACATTCAGTACTTC; cdr3_aa: CASSLDGPGVNIQYF
v_call: TRBV12-3/TRBV12-4; d_call: NA; j_call: TRBJ1-2; clone_size: NA; cdr3_nt: TGTGCCAGCAGCCTCAACCGACCGGATGGCTACACCTTC; cdr3_aa: CASSLNRPDGYTF
v_call: TRBV10-1; d_call: TRBD1; j_call: TRBJ2-5; clone_size: NA; cdr3_nt: TGCGCCAGCAGCCCGGACAGGGGGAGCGAGACCCAGTACTTC; cdr3_aa: CASSPDRGSETQYF
v_call: TRBV9; d_call: TRBD1; j_call: TRBJ1-3; clone_size: NA; cdr3_nt: TGTGCCAGCAGCCCGAAAAGACAGGGATCCTCTGGAAACACCATATATTTT; cdr3_aa: CASSPKRQGSSGNTIYF
v_call: TRBV19; d_call: NA; j_call: TRBJ2-1; clone_size: NA; cdr3_nt: TGTGCCAGTAGCCGCGAGGGGGGCAGGGCGCGGAATGAGCAGTTCTTC; cdr3_aa: CASSREGGRARNEQFF
v_call: TRBV10-3; d_call: NA; j_call: TRBJ2-7; clone_size: NA; cdr3_nt: TGTGCCATCAGTGATGGGGCGGGCGAGCAGTACTTC; cdr3_aa: CAISDGAGEQYF
v_call: TRBV12-5; d_call: NA; j_call: TRBJ1-1; clone_size: NA; cdr3_nt: TGTGCTAGTGGTTTGTGGGGTAGGACTGAAGCTTTCTTT; cdr3_aa: CASGLWGRTEAFF
v_call: TRBV10-3; d_call: NA; j_call: TRBJ1-5; clone_size: NA; cdr3_nt: TGTGCCATCAGTGAGTTCGGGGGAAGCAATCAGCCCCAGCATTTT; cdr3_aa: CAISEFGGSNQPQHF
v_call: TRBV10-3; d_call: NA; j_call: TRBJ2-1; clone_size: NA; cdr3_nt: TGTGCCATCAGTGAGTCCAGGGGCGGGAATGAGCAGTTCTTC; cdr3_aa: CAISESRGGNEQFF
v_call: TRBV4-1; d_call: NA; j_call: TRBJ2-5; clone_size: NA; cdr3_nt: TGCGCCAGCAGTCCCTTGCATGAGGGGGGGAGGGAGACCCAGTACTTC; cdr3_aa: CASSPLHEGGRETQYF
v_call: TRBV10-3; d_call: NA; j_call: TRBJ1-1; clone_size: NA; cdr3_nt: TGTGCCATCAGTGAGTCGGGAAGGGGAGTAGCTTTCTTT; cdr3_aa: CAISESGRGVAFF
v_call: TRBV7-2; d_call: NA; j_call: TRBJ2-5; clone_size: NA; cdr3_nt: TGTGCCAGCAGCTTCGGCAGGGAAGAGACCCAGTACTTC; cdr3_aa: CASSFGREETQYF
v_call: TRBV12-3/TRBV12-4; d_call: NA; j_call: TRBJ2-3; clone_size: NA; cdr3_nt: TGTGCCAGCAGTTTAATAAATACGCAGTATTTT; cdr3_aa: CASSLINTQYF
v_call: TRBV9; d_call: NA; j_call: TRBJ2-2; clone_size: NA; cdr3_nt: TGTGCCAGCAGCGTAGGACAGGCGAACACCGGGGAGCTGTTTTTT; cdr3_aa: CASSVGQANTGELFF
v_call: TRBV11-1; d_call: NA; j_call: TRBJ2-7; clone_size: NA; cdr3_nt: TGTGCCAGCAGCTTAGGACAAAACTACGAGCAGTACTTC; cdr3_aa: CASSLGQNYEQYF
v_call: TRBV28; d_call: NA; j_call: TRBJ2-7; clone_size: NA; cdr3_nt: TGTGCCAGCAGTTTAGACGGACAGAAACCCACCTACGAGCAGTACTTC; cdr3_aa: CASSLDGQKPTYEQYF
v_call: TRBV30; d_call: TRBD1; j_call: TRBJ1-2; clone_size: few; cdr3_nt: TGTGCCTGGAGCCGGACAGGGGGCGGTGGCTACACCTTC; cdr3_aa: CAWSRTGGGGYTF
v_call: TRBV29-1; d_call: NA; j_call: TRBJ2-2; clone_size: few; cdr3_nt: TGCAGCGTTGGGGATAGTTACTTCGGGGAGCTGTTTTTT; cdr3_aa: CSVGDSYFGELFF
v_call: TRBV29-1; d_call: TRBD1; j_call: TRBJ2-1; clone_size: NA; cdr3_nt: TGCAGCGTTGAATTGGGGACAGGGAATGGTGAGCAGTTCTTC; cdr3_aa: CSVELGTGNGEQFF
v_call: TRBV5-1; d_call: NA; j_call: TRBJ1-1; clone_size: NA; cdr3_nt: TGCGCCAGCAGATTCAGCTTGGGGGCGCGGACTGAAGCTTTCTTT; cdr3_aa: CASRFSLGARTEAFF
v_call: TRBV4-3; d_call: TRBD1; j_call: TRBJ1-1; clone_size: NA; cdr3_nt: TGCGCCAGCAGCCTACAGGGGGGCACTGAAGCTTTCTTT; cdr3_aa: CASSLQGGTEAFF
v_call: TRBV7-2; d_call: TRBD2; j_call: TRBJ2-3; clone_size: few; cdr3_nt: TGTGCCAGCAGCTTTAGACTAGCGGGGGCGGTCACAGATACGCAGTATTTT; cdr3_aa: CASSFRLAGAVTDTQYF
v_call: TRBV7-2; d_call: TRBD2; j_call: TRBJ2-3; clone_size: NA; cdr3_nt: TGTGCCAGCAGTTCTAGCGGGGGGGCCATAACCACAGATACGCAGTATTTT; cdr3_aa: CASSSSGGAITTDTQYF
v_call: TRBV30; d_call: NA; j_call: TRBJ2-1; clone_size: NA; cdr3_nt: TGTGCCTGGGTAGGCCATGATGAGCAGTTCTTC; cdr3_aa: CAWVGHDEQFF
v_call: TRBV6-5; d_call: NA; j_call: TRBJ1-6; clone_size: once; cdr3_nt: TGTGCCAGCAGTTACAACCGACAGAGGGATTCACCCCTCCACTTT; cdr3_aa: CASSYNRQRDSPLHF
v_call: TRBV19; d_call: TRBD1; j_call: TRBJ1-2; clone_size: NA; cdr3_nt: TGTGCCAGTAGTTACCAGGGACAGGGCAACGATGGCTACACCTTC; cdr3_aa: CASSYQGQGNDGYTF
v_call: TRBV19; d_call: NA; j_call: TRBJ1-5; clone_size: NA; cdr3_nt: TGTGCCAGTGCAGGGTTGTTGAGCAATCAGCCCCAGCATTTT; cdr3_aa: CASAGLLSNQPQHF
v_call: TRBV3-1/TRBV3-2; d_call: NA; j_call: TRBJ1-6; clone_size: NA; cdr3_nt: TGTGCCAGCAGCCTAGGGGCAGGGAATTCACCCCTCCACTTT; cdr3_aa: CASSLGAGNSPLHF
v_call: TRBV28; d_call: NA; j_call: TRBJ1-2; clone_size: NA; cdr3_nt: TGTGCCAGCAGGCCCATGGCAGGGGCTGGCTACACCTTC; cdr3_aa: CASRPMAGAGYTF
v_call: TRBV11-1; d_call: NA; j_call: TRBJ2-7; clone_size: many; cdr3_nt: TGTGCCAGCAGCACCCCGGCGGGACGGTACTCCTACGAGCAGTACTTC; cdr3_aa: CASSTPAGRYSYEQYF
v_call: TRBV12-3/TRBV12-4; d_call: NA; j_call: TRBJ2-1; clone_size: NA; cdr3_nt: TGTGCCAGCACCAGGGGAGAGTTCAATGAGCAGTTCTTC; cdr3_aa: CASTRGEFNEQFF
v_call: TRBV4-3; d_call: NA; j_call: TRBJ1-2; clone_size: NA; cdr3_nt: TGCGCCAGCAGCCAAGATCCTTCCTCGACAGGTTATGGCTACACCTTC; cdr3_aa: CASSQDPSSTGYGYTF
v_call: TRBV4-2; d_call: TRBD2; j_call: TRBJ2-7; clone_size: NA; cdr3_nt: TGTGCCAGCAGCCCAGTTGGGGGGGCCTACGAGCAGTACTTC; cdr3_aa: CASSPVGGAYEQYF
v_call: TRBV7-2; d_call: NA; j_call: TRBJ2-2; clone_size: few; cdr3_nt: TGTGCCAGCAGCGGATTCCGGCCAGACACCGGGGAGCTGTTTTTT; cdr3_aa: CASSGFRPDTGELFF
v_call: TRBV7-7; d_call: TRBD2; j_call: TRBJ2-2; clone_size: NA; cdr3_nt: TGTGCTAGCAGTCTTAGCGGGGGAAACACCGGGGAGCTGTTTTTT; cdr3_aa: CASSLSGGNTGELFF
v_call: TRBV6-1; d_call: NA; j_call: TRBJ1-5; clone_size: NA; cdr3_nt: TGTGCCAGCAGTGAAGGGGCAGGCGGAAAGCCCCAGCATTTT; cdr3_aa: CASSEGAGGKPQHF
v_call: TRBV18; d_call: NA; j_call: TRBJ2-2; clone_size: NA; cdr3_nt: TGTGCCAGCTCACCTCGGGTGAACACCGGGGAGCTGTTTTTT; cdr3_aa: CASSPRVNTGELFF
v_call: TRBV27; d_call: NA; j_call: TRBJ1-1; clone_size: NA; cdr3_nt: TGTGCCAGCAGTTTAGATGGCAGGGTGTCCTTTCGGGCTTTCTTT; cdr3_aa: CASSLDGRVSFRAFF
v_call: TRBV5-1; d_call: NA; j_call: TRBJ2-7; clone_size: few; cdr3_nt: TGCGCCAGCAGCTTGGGGGTAACTACCTACGAGCAGTACTTC; cdr3_aa: CASSLGVTTYEQYF
v_call: TRBV5-5; d_call: NA; j_call: TRBJ1-2; clone_size: NA; cdr3_nt: TGTGCCAGCAGCCCCCTTGTGAACGCGGATCGAGCCTATGGCTACACCTTC; cdr3_aa: CASSPLVNADRAYGYTF
v_call: TRBV11-3; d_call: NA; j_call: TRBJ2-3; clone_size: NA; cdr3_nt: TGTGCCAGCAGCTACCTCAAAACAGATACGCAGTATTTT; cdr3_aa: CASSYLKTDTQYF
v_call: TRBV3-1/TRBV3-2; d_call: NA; j_call: TRBJ2-6; clone_size: NA; cdr3_nt: TGTGCGTCTGGACAGCAAACCTTGGGGGCCAACGTCCTGACTTTC; cdr3_aa: CASGQQTLGANVLTF
v_call: TRBV2; d_call: TRBD1; j_call: TRBJ2-5; clone_size: NA; cdr3_nt: TGTGCCAGCACCGAGGGACAGAAGGCCGTAGGGACCCAGTACTTC; cdr3_aa: CASTEGQKAVGTQYF
v_call: TRBV5-1; d_call: TRBD1; j_call: TRBJ2-1; clone_size: NA; cdr3_nt: TGCGCCAGCAGCTTGTACCGGACAGGCGAGCAGTTCTTC; cdr3_aa: CASSLYRTGEQFF
v_call: TRBV6-5; d_call: TRBD1; j_call: TRBJ1-1; clone_size: NA; cdr3_nt: TGTGCCAGCAGTCGCCAGGGGGGCGGTGGCACTGAAGCTTTCTTT; cdr3_aa: CASSRQGGGGTEAFF
v_call: TRBV2; d_call: NA; j_call: TRBJ1-2; clone_size: NA; cdr3_nt: TGTGCCAGCAGTGATTCGGTCCAAAAAGACGAGGGCTACACCTTC; cdr3_aa: CASSDSVQKDEGYTF